This is a list of T cell receptor beta chains from one sample in a study of blood T cell repertoires in COVID-19. Measured with immunoSEQ multiplex PCR; TCRdb has only the in-frame clones, and not every one. The sample records roughly 350,000 clones, 88% being singletons. Sequencing was performed on peripheral blood. These receptors were taken from a woman aged 45-65 years with active or convalescent COVID-19. The CDR3 runs from the conserved cysteine through the conserved F or W. D genes are given only for firm matches. Size tells how often a clone was seen (once, few, many) or the class of an expanded clone, and some rows leave it out.

>TRBD1|-|TRBV27|TRBJ2-4
CASSPRQGTGKNIQYF
TGTGCCAGCAGTCCACGACAGGGGACGGGTAAAAACATTCAGTACTTC
>-|-|TRBV4-1|TRBJ2-7
CASSQDGRGSSYEQYF
TGCGCCAGCAGCCAGGATGGGCGGGGTAGCTCCTACGAGCAGTACTTC
>TRBD1|-|TRBV9|TRBJ1-6
CASSVGGAGGGSPLHF
TGTGCCAGCAGCGTAGGTGGGGCAGGGGGCGGATCACCCCTCCACTTT
>TRBD1|-|TRBV28|TRBJ1-6
CASSKGQGYNSPLHF
TGTGCCAGCAGTAAGGGACAGGGCTATAATTCACCCCTCCACTTT
>-|-|TRBV7-9|TRBJ1-1
CASSLVGGEAFF
TGTGCCAGCAGCTTAGTGGGGGGTGAAGCTTTCTTT
>-|-|TRBV5-1|TRBJ1-2
CASSPGGSTPYYGYTF
TGCGCCAGCTCCCCGGGGGGGTCCACCCCCTACTATGGCTACACCTTC
>TRBD2|-|TRBV23-1|TRBJ2-2
CASSHRTSGDTGELFF
TGCGCCAGCAGTCATAGGACTAGCGGAGACACCGGGGAGCTGTTTTTT
>TRBD2|-|TRBV7-3|TRBJ2-1
CASSPGVAGYNEQFF
TGTGCCAGCAGCCCAGGGGTAGCGGGGTACAATGAGCAGTTCTTC
>-|-|TRBV19|TRBJ1-5
CASCPGEGNQPQHF
TGTGCCAGTTGCCCCGGGGAAGGGAATCAGCCCCAGCATTTT
>-|-|TRBV27|TRBJ2-1
CASSRGLVSYNEQFF
TGTGCCAGCAGCCGTGGACTCGTTTCCTACAATGAGCAGTTCTTC
>-|-|TRBV9|TRBJ1-2
CASSPSGGGRYGYTF
TGTGCCAGCAGCCCCTCGGGGGGCGGGCGCTATGGCTACACCTTC
>-|-|TRBV4-1|TRBJ1-2
CASSPQEADGGYTF
TGCGCCAGCAGCCCCCAGGAAGCAGACGGTGGCTACACCTTC
>TRBD1|-|TRBV6-6|TRBJ2-2
CASSPPPGGSGELFF
TGTGCCAGCAGCCCCCCACCAGGGGGTTCCGGGGAGCTGTTTTTT
>-|-|TRBV6-2/TRBV6-3|TRBJ2-7
CASSYPTVYEQYF
TGTGCCAGCAGTTATCCGACAGTATACGAGCAGTACTTC
>TRBD1|-|TRBV7-9|TRBJ1-1
CASSFKQGDTEAFF
TGTGCCAGCAGCTTCAAACAGGGGGACACTGAAGCTTTCTTT
>-|-|TRBV19|TRBJ2-2
CASSPEVVGTGELFF
TGTGCCAGTTCTCCCGAGGTCGTGGGCACCGGGGAGCTGTTTTTT
>-|-|TRBV4-2|TRBJ1-2
CASSHLGERAFVVYGYTF
TGTGCCAGCAGCCATCTCGGGGAGAGGGCCTTCGTCGTCTATGGCTACACCTTC
>TRBD1|-|TRBV6-2/TRBV6-3|TRBJ1-5
CASSYSIRTGSNQPQHF
TGTGCCAGCAGTTACTCGATCCGGACAGGAAGCAATCAGCCCCAGCATTTT
>-|-|TRBV12-5|TRBJ1-1
CASGLASRNTEAFF
TGTGCTAGTGGTTTGGCTAGTAGGAACACTGAAGCTTTCTTT
>TRBD1|-|TRBV5-4|TRBJ2-7
CASSPRDRAYEQYF
TGTGCCAGCAGCCCTAGGGACAGAGCCTACGAGCAGTACTTC
>TRBD1|once|TRBV19|TRBJ2-1
CASSIDGTVSYNEQFF
TGTGCCAGTAGTATAGACGGGACAGTATCCTACAATGAGCAGTTCTTC
>-|-|TRBV4-1|TRBJ2-1
CASNEGGLNNEQFF
TGCGCCAGCAACGAAGGAGGGCTTAACAATGAGCAGTTCTTC
>TRBD1|-|TRBV7-2|TRBJ1-1
CASSTWDRGEAFF
TGTGCCAGCAGCACATGGGACAGGGGAGAAGCTTTCTTT
>TRBD1|-|TRBV18|TRBJ1-5
CASSPQGDQPQHF
TGTGCCAGCTCGCCTCAGGGGGATCAGCCCCAGCATTTT
>-|-|TRBV10-3|TRBJ1-1
CAISGPSGPNTEAFF
TGTGCCATCAGTGGACCCTCAGGGCCGAACACTGAAGCTTTCTTT
>-|-|TRBV2|TRBJ1-5
CASSSDTNSNQPQHF
TGTGCCAGCAGCTCTGACACAAATAGCAATCAGCCCCAGCATTTT
>TRBD1|once|TRBV18|TRBJ2-7
CASSRGQGSDEQYF
TGTGCCAGCTCACGTGGACAGGGGTCCGACGAGCAGTACTTC
>TRBD2|-|TRBV28|TRBJ2-3
CASSSLPFRLADSTDTQYF
TGTGCCAGCAGTTCACTCCCTTTCCGACTAGCGGACAGCACAGATACGCAGTATTTT
>-|-|TRBV28|TRBJ2-7
CASRSSVNYEQYF
TGTGCCAGCAGGTCTAGCGTAAACTACGAGCAGTACTTC